This TCR beta chain is from a study of T cells in Graves' hyperthyroidism and ophthalmopathy. Study in general: Before treatment of any kind, peripheral blood was taken at initial diagnosis.

This clonotype was recorded many times. The antigen is undetermined. Subjects with ophthalmopathy showed a Clinical Activity Score no lower than 3, a NOSPECS grade no lower than 4, and a duration shorter than 3 months. TCR beta CDR3 regions were amplified from RNA. A set of HTBI primers served as the primers for a first-round RT-PCR of the TCR CDR3. A single record per CDR3 protein comes from TCRdb applying MiXCR to the multiplex PCR reads. Of hundreds of thousands of distinct CDR3 sequences in the sample, roughly 15% are singletons; the top ten hold around 28%. Study results and limitations: Patients with ophthalmopathy were separated from those with stable hyperthyroidism by a 13 V-J model.

This sequence originates from a woman younger than 30 with Graves' ophthalmopathy. Source material: blood.

The CDR3 protein is CASSSRFSSRDRGHTGELFF. The CDR3, as DNA: TGTGCCAGCAGTTCCAGATTTTCAAGCCGGGACAGGGGTCACACCGGGGAGCTGTTTTTT. V and J are TRBV12-3 or TRBV12-4 and TRBJ2-2, with 10 nucleotides matching TRBD1. The CDR3 is 20 amino acids. Germline trimming cut 4 bases from V and 3 bases from J; bases unmatched to any gene: 17.